These T cell receptor beta chains were read from a single sample in a study of T cells in Graves' hyperthyroidism and ophthalmopathy. MiXCR was run by TCRdb on the multiplex PCR reads, yielding one entry per CDR3 protein. In the table there are about 610,000 distinct CDR3 sequences, about 14% of which are singletons. Sequenced sample: blood. The receptors derive from a woman aged 40 to 50 with Graves' ophthalmopathy. The CDR3 runs from the conserved cysteine through the conserved F or W. Fields, in order: clone size, D gene, V gene, CDR3 protein. D genes are given only for firm matches. Clone size is given for some rows only: seen once, a few or many times, or a class if the clone is expanded.

>-|TRBD1|TRBV5-1
CASSLAAGQGQETQYF
>few|-|TRBV11-2
CASSWTPGPASYEQYF
>many|-|TRBV27
CASSFRAGELFF
>many|TRBD2|TRBV10-1
CASSDKRLAGGVANTGELFF
>many|TRBD2|TRBV27
CASSMTSGTYEQYF
>many|-|TRBV5-2
CASNPGPIEGGNVEREEGKNIQYF
>many|TRBD2|TRBV11-2
CASSPQAGRPFTGELFF
>-|TRBD1|TRBV28
CASSLEDRAGRAFF
>few|TRBD2|TRBV12-3/TRBV12-4
CASTSIRTSGFTGELFF
>many|TRBD2|TRBV24-1
CATSEKAGGPYNEQFF
>many|-|TRBV12-3/TRBV12-4
CASSLSIGELFF